This entry lists 19 T cell receptor beta chains sequenced from one sample in a study of patients and donors after allogeneic stem cell transplantation. Using its own MiXCR run on the RT-PCR reads, TCRdb lists one record per CDR3 protein. The table shows approximately 160,000 distinct CDR3 sequences, with roughly 24% occurring only once. The sequenced sample was blood, either unsorted or a sorted T cell fraction (not recorded which). The receptors here all came from a human donor who was either an allogeneic HSCT recipient or a stem cell or donor lymphocyte infusion donor (not recorded which). It is not recorded whose cells these are; they may come from a transplant donor.

The rearrangement uses TRBV5-6 and TRBJ2-3; a possible D gene is TRBD1 (6 bases). The ends were cut back, 2 bases at V and 1 base at J, with 20 bases in the middle. The CDR3 is 18 amino acids. Germline V lookup: CDR1 SGHDT, CDR2 YYEEEE. The CDR3 region has the DNA TGTGCCAGCAGCTTAAACTTACACAGGGATCGCGGCACAGATACGCAGTATTTT. It translates to CASSLNLHRDRGTDTQYF.

This chain joins TRBV20-1 and TRBJ1-1; no clear D gene. The germline V and J ends were trimmed by 0 bases and 10 bases, with 9 bases remaining between them. Germline V gene sequence: CDR1 DFQATT, CDR2 SNEGSKA (reference sequence). The CDR3 is 11 amino acids. Written as DNA, the CDR3 is TGCAGTGCTAGAGATGGGGTCGGAGCTTTCTTT. Protein sequence: CSARDGVGAFF.

This clonotype was observed many times. CDR3 nucleotides: TGCGCCAGCAGCCAAGACACAGGGAGAGGAGAGACCCAGTACTTC. Its translation: CASSQDTGRGETQYF. The V call is TRBV4-1, the J call TRBJ2-5, with a weak D call TRBD1 (6 bases). Trimming cost V 0 bases and J 4 bases, with 12 bases left between them. Germline loops: CDR1 MGHRA, CDR2 YSYEKL. This CDR3 is 15 amino acids long.

The sample holds a few counts of this clonotype. J is TRBJ1-1 and V is TRBV20-1; D call uncertain. The CDR3 contains 12 residues. Per the germline V gene, CDR1 is DFQATT and CDR2 is SNEGSKA (reference sequence). V lost 5 bases, J lost 1 base, and 8 bases lay in between. The CDR3 here is CSAPTPNTEAFF. For the CDR3, the DNA is TGCAGTGCTCCAACCCCGAACACTGAAGCTTTCTTT.

The rearrangement joins TRBV29-1 to TRBJ2-5, with a weak D call TRBD2 (6 bases). CDR1 and CDR2 (germline): SQVTM, ANQGSEA. The length of the CDR3 is 12 residues. V lost 5 bases to trimming and J lost 4 bases, with 11 bases between them. Written as DNA, the CDR3 is TGCAGCGTTAGCTCAGCGGGAGAGACCCAGTACTTC. Protein sequence: CSVSSAGETQYF.

CDR3 in DNA: TGCGCCTCACCGCAGGGTGATACGCAGTATTTT. Translating gives CASPQGDTQYF. V usage is TRBV5-1 and J usage is TRBJ2-3; TRBD1 is a possible D gene (5 bases). CDR3 length: 11 amino acids. The V gene lost 10 bases and the J gene lost 6 bases, with 12 bases spanning the gap. Germline values: CDR1 SGHRS, CDR2 YFSETQ.

This clonotype appeared a few times. The chain combines TRBV30 with TRBJ2-3; TRBD1 or TRBD2 may be the D gene (5 bases each). CDR1 is GTSNPN, CDR2 SVGIG, per germline (reference sequence). V was trimmed by 4 bases and J by 4 bases, leaving 15 bases between them. This CDR3 comprises 14 residues. The chain's CDR3 is CAWNRYEGSDTQYF. Written as DNA, the CDR3 is TGTGCCTGGAACAGGTACGAGGGGTCAGATACGCAGTATTTT.

The table lists this clonotype with a few counts. This chain uses TRBV20-1 with TRBJ1-1; D is perhaps TRBD1 (6 bases). CDR3 length: 14 residues. Germline-derived CDR1 and CDR2 are DFQATT and SNEGSKA (reference sequence). V was cut by 1 base and J by 0 bases, with 9 bases left in between. The CDR3 here is CSARAGQLNTEAFF. The CDR3 DNA reads as TGCAGTGCTAGAGCTGGACAGCTGAACACTGAAGCTTTCTTT.

A single count supports this clonotype. V usage is TRBV3-1 and J usage is TRBJ2-1, with D tentatively TRBD2 (6 bases). The CDR3 has 18 residues. CDR1 is LGHDT and CDR2 is YNNKEL in the germline V gene (reference sequence). V lost 2 bases, J lost 0 bases, and 17 bases lay in between. As DNA, the CDR3 is TGTGCCAGCAGCCAACTAGGATGGGACTCGAGCTCCTACAATGAGCAGTTCTTC. Encoded protein: CASSQLGWDSSSYNEQFF.

This clonotype has just a few counts. This chain joins TRBV15 and TRBJ2-7, with TRBD1 matching over 8 bases. The length of the CDR3 is 16 residues. The V gene end was trimmed by 0 bases and the J gene end by 0 bases; junction bases not matched to a gene: 4. Germline CDR1 LNHNV, CDR2 YYDKDF (reference sequence). DNA of the CDR3: TGTGCCACCAGCAGAGATCCGACAGGGGCCTCCTACGAGCAGTACTTC. Its translation: CATSRDPTGASYEQYF.

This clonotype appeared a few times. The V and J genes are TRBV12-3 or TRBV12-4 and TRBJ2-1; no firm D call. The CDR3 length is 9 residues. V was shortened by 5 bases and J by 14 bases, with 7 bases between the two germline ends. CDR3 coding DNA: TGTGCCAGCAGTCTCCACGAGTTCTTC. Residues: CASSLHEFF.

As to this clonotype: Likely a read error: the CDR3 ends without its conserved phenylalanine or tryptophan. The CDR3 loop reads CASSALTGGGEPQHL. In DNA, the CDR3 is TGTGCCAGCAGTGCCCTAACAGGGGGCGGAGAGCCCCAGCATTTG. The chain combines TRBV12-3 or TRBV12-4 with TRBJ1-5; the match to TRBD1 covers 9 bases. The ends lost 5 bases at V and 8 bases at J; junction bases unmatched: 10. The CDR3 totals 15 residues.

This chain joins TRBV15 and TRBJ2-7, with D unclear. The V gene lost 3 bases and the J gene lost 2 bases, with 17 bases spanning the gap. CDR3 length equals 16 residues. CDR1 is LNHNV, CDR2 YYDKDF, per germline (reference sequence). DNA of the CDR3: TGTGCCACCAGCAGTTTGGTAGTCATATACCCCTACGAGCAGTACTTC. Its translation: CATSSLVVIYPYEQYF.

This clonotype was found a few times. The chain recombines TRBV7-9 with TRBJ2-3; TRBD2 might be the D (6 bases). From germline, CDR1 is SEHNR and CDR2 FQNEAQ (reference sequence). The CDR3 sequence is 17 residues long. Trimming left V 0 bases short and J 0 bases short, with 13 bases between. The CDR3 is CASSLARHRGSTDTQYF. CDR3 sequence (DNA): TGTGCCAGCAGCTTAGCAAGACATCGGGGGAGCACAGATACGCAGTATTTT.

This clonotype came up a few times. The V call is TRBV20-1, the J call TRBJ1-5; 8 nucleotides agree with TRBD1. The CDR3 loop spans 14 amino acids. Germline trimming cut 0 bases from V and 7 bases from J; bases unmatched to any gene: 5. The germline V gene encodes CDR1 DFQATT and CDR2 SNEGSKA (reference sequence). CDR3 sequence: CSARDLQGGQPQHF. The CDR3 region has the DNA TGCAGTGCTAGAGACCTACAGGGGGGGCAGCCCCAGCATTTT.

In DNA form, the CDR3 reads TGTGCCAGCTCGTCAGTCAGCAACCCGGGACTAGCGGATTACAATGAGCAGTTCTTC. Protein: CASSSVSNPGLADYNEQFF. The chain employs TRBV18 and TRBJ2-1, with TRBD2 matching 11 bases. Losses at the gene ends were 6 bases for V and 4 bases for J; bases not matched to a gene: 17. The CDR3 totals 19 residues. Per the germline V gene, CDR1 is KGHSH and CDR2 is LQKENI. The entire variable domain, with the rest obtained from reference TRBV18 and TRBJ2-1, is as follows: NAGVMQNPRHLVRRRGQEARLRCSPMKGHSHVYWYRQLPEEGLKFMVYLQKENIIDESGMPKERFSAEFPKEGPSILRIQQVVRGDSAAYFCASSSVSNPGLADYNEQFFGPGTRLTVL.

V is TRBV5-4 and J is TRBJ2-3, with D unresolved. The germline V gene has CDR1 SGHNT and CDR2 YYREEE (reference sequence). The CDR3 covers 15 residues. Trimming took 0 bases from V and 1 from J, leaving 9 bases between them. This CDR3 reads CASSLEGKGTDTQYF. CDR3 bases: TGTGCCAGCAGCTTGGAAGGGAAAGGCACAGATACGCAGTATTTT.

This clonotype was observed many times. The chain uses TRBV12-3 or TRBV12-4 and TRBJ1-5; 9 bases fit TRBD1. The CDR3 is 14 amino acids. Germline trimming cut 5 bases from V and 6 bases from J; bases unmatched to any gene: 5. CDR3 residues: CASSPGTGLQPQHF. The CDR3 region has the DNA TGTGCCAGCAGTCCCGGGACAGGGCTTCAGCCCCAGCATTTT.

Only a few counts were recorded for this clonotype. The chain is built from TRBV7-6 and TRBJ1-1; no reliable D call. V lost 5 bases and J 6 bases, leaving 16 bases between the germline ends. This CDR3 is built from 14 residues. Germline CDR1 and CDR2: SGHVS and FNYEAQ. This chain's CDR3 is CASSRIRLVAEAFF. The CDR3 nucleotides are TGTGCCAGCAGCCGGATTAGGCTCGTCGCTGAAGCTTTCTTT. Using reference TRBV7-6 and TRBJ1-1 for the parts outside the CDR3, the full variable domain is GAGVSQSPRYKVTKRGQDVALRCDPISGHVSLYWYRQALGQGPEFLTYFNYEAQQDKSGLPNDRFSAERPEGSISTLTIQRTEQRDSAMYRCASSRIRLVAEAFFGQGTRLTVV.